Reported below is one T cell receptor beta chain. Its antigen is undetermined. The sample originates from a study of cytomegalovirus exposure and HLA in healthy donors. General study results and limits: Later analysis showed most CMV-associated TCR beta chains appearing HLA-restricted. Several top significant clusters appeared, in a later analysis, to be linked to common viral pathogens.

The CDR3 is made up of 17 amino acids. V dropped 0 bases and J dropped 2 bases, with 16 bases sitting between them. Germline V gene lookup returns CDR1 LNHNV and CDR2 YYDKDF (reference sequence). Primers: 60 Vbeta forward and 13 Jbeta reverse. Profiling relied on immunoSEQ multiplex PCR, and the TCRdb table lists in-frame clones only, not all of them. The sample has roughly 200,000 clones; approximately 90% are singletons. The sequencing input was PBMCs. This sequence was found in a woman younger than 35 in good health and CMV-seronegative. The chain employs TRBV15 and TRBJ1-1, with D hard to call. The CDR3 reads CATSREMEGGSNTEAFF. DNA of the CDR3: TGTGCCACCAGCAGAGAAATGGAAGGAGGGAGTAACACTGAAGCTTTCTTT.